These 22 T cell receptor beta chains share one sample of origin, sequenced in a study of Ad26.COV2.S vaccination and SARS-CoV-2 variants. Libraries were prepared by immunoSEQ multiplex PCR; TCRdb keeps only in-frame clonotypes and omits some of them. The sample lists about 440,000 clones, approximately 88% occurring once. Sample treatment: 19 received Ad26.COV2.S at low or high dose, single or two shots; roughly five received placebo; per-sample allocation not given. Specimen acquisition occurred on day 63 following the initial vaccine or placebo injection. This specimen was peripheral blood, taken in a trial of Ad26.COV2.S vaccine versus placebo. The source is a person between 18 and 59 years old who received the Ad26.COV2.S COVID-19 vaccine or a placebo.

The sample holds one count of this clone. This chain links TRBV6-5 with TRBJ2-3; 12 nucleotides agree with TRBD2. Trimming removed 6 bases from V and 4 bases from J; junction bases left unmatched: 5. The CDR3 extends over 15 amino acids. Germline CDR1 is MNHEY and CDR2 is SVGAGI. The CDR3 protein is CASSQTSGRPDTQYF. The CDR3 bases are TGTGCCAGCAGCCAGACTAGCGGGAGACCAGATACGCAGTATTTT.

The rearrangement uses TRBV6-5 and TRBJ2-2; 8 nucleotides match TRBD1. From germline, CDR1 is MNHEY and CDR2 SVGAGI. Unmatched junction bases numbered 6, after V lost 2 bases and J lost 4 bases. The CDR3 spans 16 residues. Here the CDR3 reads CASSYQRTGFTGELFF. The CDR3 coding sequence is TGTGCCAGCAGTTACCAAAGGACAGGGTTCACCGGGGAGCTGTTTTTT.

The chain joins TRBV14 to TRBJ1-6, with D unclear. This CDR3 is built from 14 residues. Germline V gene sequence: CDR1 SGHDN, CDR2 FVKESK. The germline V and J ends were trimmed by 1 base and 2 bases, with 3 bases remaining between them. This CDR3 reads CASSQGAYNSPLHF. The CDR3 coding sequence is TGTGCCAGCAGCCAAGGGGCCTATAATTCACCCCTCCACTTT.

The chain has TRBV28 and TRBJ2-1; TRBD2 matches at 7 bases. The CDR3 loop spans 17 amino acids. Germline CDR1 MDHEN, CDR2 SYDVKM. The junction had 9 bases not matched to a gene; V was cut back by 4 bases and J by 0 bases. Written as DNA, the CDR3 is TGTGCCAGCAGTTCCCCCGGGGGGACCAACTCCTACAATGAGCAGTTCTTC. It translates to CASSSPGGTNSYNEQFF.

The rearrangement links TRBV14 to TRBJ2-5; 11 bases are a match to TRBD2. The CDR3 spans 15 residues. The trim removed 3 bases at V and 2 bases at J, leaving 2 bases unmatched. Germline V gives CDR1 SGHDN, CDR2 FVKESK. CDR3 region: CASSQPSGRQETQYF. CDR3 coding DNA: TGTGCCAGCAGCCAGCCTAGCGGGAGGCAAGAGACCCAGTACTTC.

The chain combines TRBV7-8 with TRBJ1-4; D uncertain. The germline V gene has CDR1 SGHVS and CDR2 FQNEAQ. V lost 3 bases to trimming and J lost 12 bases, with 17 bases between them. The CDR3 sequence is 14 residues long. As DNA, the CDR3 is TGTGCCAGCAGCTTCAAGGGTGGGGAATTCCAACTGTTTTTT. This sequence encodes CASSFKGGEFQLFF.

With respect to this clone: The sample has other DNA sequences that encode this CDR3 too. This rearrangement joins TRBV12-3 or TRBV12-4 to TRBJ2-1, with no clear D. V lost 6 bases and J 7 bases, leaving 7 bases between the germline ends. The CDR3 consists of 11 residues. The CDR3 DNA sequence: TGTGCCAGCAGCCTGCCTAATGAGCAGTTCTTC. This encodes CASSLPNEQFF.

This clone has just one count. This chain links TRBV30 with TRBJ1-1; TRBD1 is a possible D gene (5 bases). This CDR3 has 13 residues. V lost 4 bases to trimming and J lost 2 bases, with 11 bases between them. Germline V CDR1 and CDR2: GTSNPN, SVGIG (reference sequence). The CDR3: CAWIWGENTEAFF. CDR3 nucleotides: TGTGCCTGGATCTGGGGGGAAAACACTGAAGCTTTCTTT.

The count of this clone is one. The CDR3 DNA is TGTGCCAGCAGCTCCGGACGAGGTTCTGGAAACACCATATATTTT. Its protein is CASSSGRGSGNTIYF. The chain uses TRBV13 and TRBJ1-3; D remains ambiguous. The CDR3 runs to 15 residues. Germline V gene data show CDR1 as PRHDT and CDR2 as FYEKMQ (reference sequence). V lost 4 bases to trimming and J lost 1 base, with 11 bases between them.

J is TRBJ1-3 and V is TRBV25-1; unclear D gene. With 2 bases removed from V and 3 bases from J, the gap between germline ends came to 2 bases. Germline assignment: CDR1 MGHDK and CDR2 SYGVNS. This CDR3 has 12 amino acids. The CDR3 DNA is TGTGCCAGCAGTGAAGTTGGAAACACCATATATTTT. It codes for CASSEVGNTIYF. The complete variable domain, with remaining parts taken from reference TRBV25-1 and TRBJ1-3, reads EADIYQTPRYLVIGTGKKITLECSQTMGHDKMYWYQQDPGMELHLIHYSYGVNSTEKGDLSSESTVSRIRTEHFPLTLESARPSHTSQYLCASSEVGNTIYFGEGSWLTVV.

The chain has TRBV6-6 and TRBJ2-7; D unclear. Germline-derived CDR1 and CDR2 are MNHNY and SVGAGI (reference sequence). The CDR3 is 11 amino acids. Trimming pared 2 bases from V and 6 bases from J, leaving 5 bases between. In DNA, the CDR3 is TGTGCCAGCAGTTACGTGGGCGAGCAGTACTTC. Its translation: CASSYVGEQYF.

The CDR3: CASSQDLRGLNYGYTF. CDR3 bases: TGTGCCAGCAGCCAAGATCTGCGGGGGTTGAACTATGGCTACACCTTC. This rearrangement joins TRBV3-1 (or the pseudogene TRBV3-2) to TRBJ1-2; a possible D gene is TRBD1 (5 bases). Germline lookup yields CDR1 LGHDT and CDR2 YNNKEL (reference sequence). The CDR3 runs to 16 residues. The V and J ends lost 0 bases and 2 bases respectively, with 13 bases between them.

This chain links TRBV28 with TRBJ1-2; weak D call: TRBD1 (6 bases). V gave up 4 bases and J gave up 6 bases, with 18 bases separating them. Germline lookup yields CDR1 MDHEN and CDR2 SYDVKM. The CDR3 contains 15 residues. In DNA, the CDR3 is TGTGCCAGCAGTTATTGGGGGCTTGCTTCACATGGCTACACCTTC. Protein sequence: CASSYWGLASHGYTF.

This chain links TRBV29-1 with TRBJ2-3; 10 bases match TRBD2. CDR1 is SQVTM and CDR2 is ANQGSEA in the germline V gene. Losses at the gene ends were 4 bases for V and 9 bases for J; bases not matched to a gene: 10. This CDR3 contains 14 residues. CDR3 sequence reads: CSVVGGLAGDTQYF. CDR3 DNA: TGCAGCGTTGTGGGTGGGCTAGCGGGAGACACGCAGTATTTT.

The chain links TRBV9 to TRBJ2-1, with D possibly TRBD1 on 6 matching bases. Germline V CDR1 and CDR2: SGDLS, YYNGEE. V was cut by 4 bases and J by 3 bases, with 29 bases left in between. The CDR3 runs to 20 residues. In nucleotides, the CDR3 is TGTGCCAGCAGCCTTAGGGCCAGACAGGTCGAATTATGGGGCTACAATGAGCAGTTCTTC. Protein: CASSLRARQVELWGYNEQFF.

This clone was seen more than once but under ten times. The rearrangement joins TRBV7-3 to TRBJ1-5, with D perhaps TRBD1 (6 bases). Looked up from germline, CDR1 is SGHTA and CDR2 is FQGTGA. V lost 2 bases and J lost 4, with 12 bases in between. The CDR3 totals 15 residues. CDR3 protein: CASSLRGGVNQPQHF. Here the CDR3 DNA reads TGTGCCAGCAGCTTACGGGGGGGCGTTAATCAGCCCCAGCATTTT.

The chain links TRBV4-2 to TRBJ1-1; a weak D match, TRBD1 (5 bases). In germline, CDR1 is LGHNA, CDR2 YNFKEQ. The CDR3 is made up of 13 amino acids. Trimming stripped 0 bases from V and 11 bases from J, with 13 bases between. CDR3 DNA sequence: TGTGCCAGCAGCCAAGAGGGGGGACGGTTGGCTTTCTTT. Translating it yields CASSQEGGRLAFF.

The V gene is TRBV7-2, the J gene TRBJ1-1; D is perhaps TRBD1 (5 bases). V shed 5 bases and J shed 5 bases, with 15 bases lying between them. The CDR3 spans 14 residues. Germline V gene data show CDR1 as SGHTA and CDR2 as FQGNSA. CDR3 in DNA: TGTGCCAGCAGCATCGACAGTAGTATGACTGAAGCTTTCTTT. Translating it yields CASSIDSSMTEAFF.

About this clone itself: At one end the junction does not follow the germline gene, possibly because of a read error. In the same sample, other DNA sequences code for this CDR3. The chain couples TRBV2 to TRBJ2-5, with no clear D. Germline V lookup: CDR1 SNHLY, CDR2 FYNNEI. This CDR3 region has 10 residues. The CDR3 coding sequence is TGTGCCAGCAGAGAAGAGACCCAGTACTTC. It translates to CASREETQYF. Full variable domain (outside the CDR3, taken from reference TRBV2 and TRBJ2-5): EPEVTQTPSHQVTQMGQEVILRCVPISNHLYFYWYRQILGQKVEFLVSFYNNEISEKSEIFDDQFSVERPDGSNFTLKIRSTKLEDSAMYFCASREETQYFGPGTRLLVL.

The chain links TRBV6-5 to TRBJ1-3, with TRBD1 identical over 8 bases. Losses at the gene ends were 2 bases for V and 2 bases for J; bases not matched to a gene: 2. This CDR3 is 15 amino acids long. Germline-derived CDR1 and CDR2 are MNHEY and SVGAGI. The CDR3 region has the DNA TGTGCCAGCAGTTACCGACAGGGGACTGGAAACACCATATATTTT. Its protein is CASSYRQGTGNTIYF.

CDR3 nucleotide sequence: TGTGCCAGCAGCTTGGGCAGGGTAAACTATGGCTACACCTTC. It codes for CASSLGRVNYGYTF. This chain joins TRBV5-6 and TRBJ1-2; a weak D match, TRBD1 (5 bases). The CDR3 spans 14 residues. V lost 0 bases, J lost 2 bases, and 8 bases lay in between. Germline V lookup: CDR1 SGHDT, CDR2 YYEEEE.

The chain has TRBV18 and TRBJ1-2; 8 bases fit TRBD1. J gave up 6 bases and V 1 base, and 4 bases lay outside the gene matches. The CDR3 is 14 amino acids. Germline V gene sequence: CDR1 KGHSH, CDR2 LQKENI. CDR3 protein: CASSPQTGDDGYTF. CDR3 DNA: TGTGCCAGCTCACCACAGACAGGGGACGATGGCTACACCTTC. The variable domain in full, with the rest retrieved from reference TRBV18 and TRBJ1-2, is NAGVMQNPRHLVRRRGQEARLRCSPMKGHSHVYWYRQLPEEGLKFMVYLQKENIIDESGMPKERFSAEFPKEGPSILRIQQVVRGDSAAYFCASSPQTGDDGYTFGSGTRLTVV.